This T cell receptor (beta chain) was observed in a study of T-cell memory formation after mild COVID-19. With 1 base removed from V and 6 bases from J, the gap between germline ends came to 15 bases. Germline loops: CDR1 SGHVS, CDR2 FNYEAQ. CDR3 size: 16 residues. This clonotype appeared a few times. TCRdb passed the 5' RACE reads through MiXCR, listing each CDR3 protein once. Of about 340,000 distinct CDR3 sequences listed, around 13% were seen once; the top ten hold around a fifth. This TCR derives from a man aged 18 to 30 who had mild COVID-19 (a few samples of this study predate the infection). Cell type and time point are not known. This chain uses TRBV7-6 with TRBJ2-2; TRBD2 might be the D (7 bases). Sequenced sample: PBMCs or a T cell subset sorted from them (not recorded which). Here the CDR3 DNA reads TGTGCCAGCAGCTTAGTTGCGGGGGCCCCATCCGGGGAGCTGTTTTTT. Its protein is CASSLVAGAPSGELFF. Together with reference TRBV7-6 and TRBJ2-2, the CDR3 gives the full variable domain: GAGVSQSPRYKVTKRGQDVALRCDPISGHVSLYWYRQALGQGPEFLTYFNYEAQQDKSGLPNDRFSAERPEGSISTLTIQRTEQRDSAMYRCASSLVAGAPSGELFFGEGSRLTVL.